A single sample is the source of the 21 T cell receptor beta chains below, sequenced in a study of T-cell reconstitution after alpha-beta-depleted transplantation in children (TCRdb year 2016). Library construction relied on PCR. The sequencing machine was an Illumina HiSeq 2500. Molecular barcoding was employed in the preparation of TCR libraries, with unique molecular identifiers being used to normalize TCRbeta repertoire quantification. TCRdb handled the public reads itself, with Q25 trimming in fastp and clone calling in MiXCR, and kept productive beta chains. Under each unique CDR3 protein, matching rows form one entry showing the most common genes and DNA. This sample gives some 220,000 distinct CDR3 sequences in total; about 9.5% of them show up just once. Over 5% of the sample rests with the top ten. Sequences were derived from PBMCs from the stem cell graft donor, sampled from the stem cell graft. Source of these receptors: a human donor who donated a stem cell graft to a child with acute lymphoblastic leukemia.

This clonotype was observed a few times. The chain recombines TRBV7-2 with TRBJ2-1; 10 bases fit TRBD2. The CDR3 is 18 residues long. Losses at the gene ends were 5 bases for V and 0 bases for J; bases not matched to a gene: 10. Germline-derived CDR1 and CDR2 are SGHTA and FQGNSA. The CDR3 sequence is CASSTLGGLASSYNEQFF. The CDR3 region has the DNA TGTGCCAGCAGCACCCTCGGGGGACTAGCGAGCTCCTACAATGAGCAGTTCTTC.

The table lists this clonotype with a few counts. The chain joins TRBV2 to TRBJ2-1; weak D call: TRBD1 (5 bases). This CDR3 spans 14 amino acids. The V gene lost 7 bases and the J gene lost 0 bases, with 10 bases spanning the gap. The V gene's germline CDR1 is SNHLY and CDR2 FYNNEI. The CDR3 DNA reads TGTGCCAGCACTAAGGGGCCCTCCTACAATGAGCAGTTCTTC. This codes for CASTKGPSYNEQFF.

The chain joins TRBV5-1 to TRBJ1-1, with unresolved D. The ends were cut back, 1 base at V and 5 bases at J, with 12 bases in the middle. CDR3 size: 14 residues. Germline V CDR1 and CDR2: SGHRS, YFSETQ. CDR3 amino acids: CASSLSSDATEAFF. The CDR3 nucleotides read TGCGCCAGCAGCTTGAGTTCGGATGCGACTGAAGCTTTCTTT.

For the CDR3, the DNA is TGTGCCAGCACCTCAGGGGGCTCGAACTATGGCTACACCTTC. Translated: CASTSGGSNYGYTF. V and J are TRBV6-1 and TRBJ1-2; 8 nucleotides align to TRBD1. V gave up 7 bases and J gave up 2 bases; unmatched junction bases: 6. The CDR3 sequence is 14 residues long. Germline CDR1 and CDR2: MNHNS and SASEGT.

CDR3: CASSQAAGVRYEQYF. CDR3 nucleotide sequence: TGCGCCAGCAGCCAAGCGGCGGGGGTCCGCTACGAGCAGTACTTC. The J gene is TRBJ2-7, the V gene TRBV4-3, with 7 nucleotides matching TRBD2. Trimming removed 1 base from V and 3 bases from J; junction bases left unmatched: 6. The CDR3 has 15 amino acids. Germline assignment: CDR1 LGHNA and CDR2 YSLEER.

In this sample, this clonotype turned up many times. The chain carries TRBV28 and TRBJ2-7; TRBD2 matches at 7 bases. The CDR3 sequence is 13 residues long. The ends lost 7 bases at V and 3 bases at J; junction bases unmatched: 6. The V gene's germline CDR1 is MDHEN and CDR2 SYDVKM. CDR3 in DNA: TGTGCCAGCACTCGGGACTACTTCTACGAGCAGTACTTC. Protein sequence: CASTRDYFYEQYF.

This clonotype appeared a few times. The V gene is TRBV7-6, the J gene TRBJ2-3; the D gene is possibly TRBD1 (6 bases). V shed 5 bases and J shed 2 bases, with 20 bases lying between them. Per germline, CDR1 SGHVS and CDR2 FNYEAQ. This CDR3 is built from 17 residues. The CDR3 DNA sequence: TGTGCCAGCAGCCCCCTCGGAAGGACAGCGCACACAGATACGCAGTATTTT. Amino acid sequence: CASSPLGRTAHTDTQYF. The whole variable domain, filled in from reference TRBV7-6 and TRBJ2-3, reads GAGVSQSPRYKVTKRGQDVALRCDPISGHVSLYWYRQALGQGPEFLTYFNYEAQQDKSGLPNDRFSAERPEGSISTLTIQRTEQRDSAMYRCASSPLGRTAHTDTQYFGPGTRLTVL.

The sample holds many counts of this clonotype. The J gene is TRBJ2-3, the V gene TRBV29-1; maybe TRBD1 (6 bases). The CDR3 sequence is 15 residues long. The germline gives CDR1 SQVTM, CDR2 ANQGSEA. Trimming pared 6 bases from V and 0 bases from J, leaving 16 bases between. CDR3 in DNA: TGCAGCGTGAGCCCCACAGGGATTAGCACAGATACGCAGTATTTT. Translating it yields CSVSPTGISTDTQYF.

CDR3 loop: CASMMWGSTYNEQFF. The CDR3 DNA reads TGTGCCAGCATGATGTGGGGGTCAACCTACAATGAGCAGTTCTTC. The rearrangement links TRBV12-3 or TRBV12-4 to TRBJ2-1; the D gene could be TRBD1 or TRBD2 (5 bases each). Trimming cost V 7 bases and J 2 bases, with 15 bases left between them. This CDR3 spans 15 amino acids.

This clonotype appeared a few times. V usage is TRBV5-4 and J usage is TRBJ1-1; 7 nucleotides align to TRBD1. From germline, CDR1 is SGHNT and CDR2 YYREEE (reference sequence). The V segment lost 3 bases and the J segment 5 bases; nucleotides outside the gene matches: 16. The CDR3 consists of 17 residues. This CDR3 reads CASSSVGQGVIGTEAFF. The CDR3 region has the DNA TGTGCCAGCAGCTCCGTGGGGCAGGGGGTCATAGGGACTGAAGCTTTCTTT.

In this sample, this clonotype turned up a few times. The V call is TRBV11-2, the J call TRBJ2-1; 15 nucleotides match TRBD2. There are 18 residues in the CDR3. V gave up 5 bases and J gave up 8 bases; unmatched junction bases: 13. Germline CDR1 reads SGHAT; CDR2 reads FQNNGV. CDR3 in amino acids: CASSHYGLAGGKRDEQFF. DNA for the CDR3: TGTGCCAGCAGCCATTACGGACTAGCGGGGGGGAAACGCGATGAGCAGTTCTTC.

This clonotype has at least ten counts. The rearrangement uses TRBV20-1 and TRBJ1-2; the match to TRBD1 covers 8 bases. V dropped 2 bases and J dropped 5; count of bases not matched to a gene: 7. CDR3 length: 14 residues. Germline loops: CDR1 DFQATT, CDR2 SNEGSKA (reference sequence). CDR3 amino acids: CSARIQGAGYGYTF. CDR3 in DNA: TGCAGTGCTAGAATCCAGGGGGCGGGATATGGCTACACCTTC.

The CDR3 sequence: CASSLSSLAHASYEQYF. CDR3 DNA sequence: TGTGCCAGCAGCTTATCGTCCCTCGCCCACGCATCCTACGAGCAGTACTTC. The rearrangement uses TRBV7-2 and TRBJ2-7; D uncertain. Germline V gene data show CDR1 as SGHTA and CDR2 as FQGNSA. CDR3 length: 17 amino acids. V lost 2 bases and J lost 1, with 18 bases in between.

The sample holds many counts of this clonotype. This rearrangement joins TRBV12-3 or TRBV12-4 to TRBJ1-1, with D tentatively TRBD1 (5 bases). This CDR3 spans 13 amino acids. V was clipped by 1 base and J by 5 bases, with 8 bases between them. CDR3: CASSLEGATEAFF. In DNA form, the CDR3 reads TGTGCCAGCAGTTTAGAAGGGGCTACTGAAGCTTTCTTT.

There are many counts of this clonotype. The V call is TRBV6-5, the J call TRBJ1-1; D may be TRBD1 (5 bases). Trimming left V 6 bases short and J 0 bases short, with 8 bases between. Germline V gene lookup returns CDR1 MNHEY and CDR2 SVGAGI. This CDR3 region has 13 residues. The CDR3 DNA reads as TGTGCCAGCAGCCCACAGGTGAACACTGAAGCTTTCTTT. This encodes CASSPQVNTEAFF.

This clonotype showed up just a few times. The chain has TRBV4-2 and TRBJ1-5; D possibly corresponds to TRBD1 (5 bases). The CDR3 loop spans 20 amino acids. Germline CDR1 and CDR2: LGHNA and YNFKEQ. Trimming stripped 0 bases from V and 2 bases from J, with 23 bases between. CDR3 DNA: TGTGCCAGCAGCCAAGATTATCGGTTTGTTCGGGGGTCCGGCAATCAGCCCCAGCATTTT. This codes for CASSQDYRFVRGSGNQPQHF.

CDR3 amino acids: CASSQEYRTEMNTEAFF. The CDR3 bases are TGTGCCAGCAGCCAAGAATATCGGACGGAGATGAACACTGAAGCTTTCTTT. This chain joins TRBV4-2 and TRBJ1-1; no definite D call. Deletions cut 0 bases from V and 0 bases from J, with 14 bases between. CDR3 length equals 17 residues. Germline CDR1 is LGHNA and CDR2 is YNFKEQ.

This clonotype was picked up many times. The chain joins TRBV9 to TRBJ1-2, with 9 positions matching TRBD1. The CDR3 extends over 15 amino acids. Germline V gene lookup returns CDR1 SGDLS and CDR2 YYNGEE. V gave up 2 bases and J gave up 7 bases; unmatched junction bases: 9. This CDR3 reads CASSVRQGGSIGYTF. In DNA, the CDR3 is TGTGCCAGCAGCGTGCGACAGGGGGGAAGTATTGGCTACACCTTC.

The rearrangement uses TRBV25-1 and TRBJ1-4, with D unclear. Germline V gene sequence: CDR1 MGHDK, CDR2 SYGVNS. The CDR3 totals 14 residues. Trimming stripped 3 bases from V and 8 bases from J, with 13 bases between. CDR3 nucleotides: TGTGCCAGCAGTGAGGCCTTGGTGGGGGAAAAACTGTTTTTT. This translates into CASSEALVGEKLFF.

There are a few counts of this clonotype. The V call is TRBV7-7, the J call TRBJ2-2; the D call may be TRBD1 or TRBD2 (5 bases each). There are 15 residues in the CDR3. The germline V gene encodes CDR1 SSHAT and CDR2 FNYEAQ (reference sequence). V lost 1 base and J lost 4, with 10 bases in between. The CDR3 nucleotides read TGTGCCAGCAGCTTAGTTCCAGGGACCACCGGGGAGCTGTTTTTT. This gives the protein CASSLVPGTTGELFF. The whole variable domain, remainder taken from reference TRBV7-7 and TRBJ2-2, is GAGVSQSPRYKVTKRGQDVTLRCDPISSHATLYWYQQALGQGPEFLTYFNYEAQPDKSGLPSDRFSAERPEGSISTLTIQRTEQRDSAMYRCASSLVPGTTGELFFGEGSRLTVL.

The CDR3 region is CASKETGSGNTIYF. As DNA, the CDR3 is TGCGCCAGCAAGGAGACCGGCTCTGGAAACACCATATATTTT. The chain combines TRBV5-1 with TRBJ1-3; D is unresolved. Trimming stripped 6 bases from V and 0 bases from J, with 10 bases between. The CDR3 has 14 amino acids. The germline CDR1 and CDR2 sequences are SGHRS and YFSETQ.